The following is a TCR beta chain sequence with its context. The V and J ends lost 7 bases and 5 bases, in that order; junction bases with no gene match: 15. The CDR3 sequence is 16 residues long. The germline gives CDR1 SNHLY, CDR2 FYNNEI. The repertoire was sequenced with immunoSEQ multiplex PCR; TCRdb's copy has only in-frame clones and lacks some. The sample lists over 70,000 clones; more than 85% were seen once. This entry comes from a study of technical replicates of blood from a few donors. The specimen was PBMCs. The chain links TRBV2 to TRBJ2-5, with TRBD2 matching over 8 bases. The TCR comes from a human donor in good health. Some clones in this sample may be carry-over from other donors' samples. CDR3 coding DNA: TGTGCCAGCATTGGACTAGCTGGAGTAAGAATGGAGACCCAGTACTTC. This sequence encodes CASIGLAGVRMETQYF.